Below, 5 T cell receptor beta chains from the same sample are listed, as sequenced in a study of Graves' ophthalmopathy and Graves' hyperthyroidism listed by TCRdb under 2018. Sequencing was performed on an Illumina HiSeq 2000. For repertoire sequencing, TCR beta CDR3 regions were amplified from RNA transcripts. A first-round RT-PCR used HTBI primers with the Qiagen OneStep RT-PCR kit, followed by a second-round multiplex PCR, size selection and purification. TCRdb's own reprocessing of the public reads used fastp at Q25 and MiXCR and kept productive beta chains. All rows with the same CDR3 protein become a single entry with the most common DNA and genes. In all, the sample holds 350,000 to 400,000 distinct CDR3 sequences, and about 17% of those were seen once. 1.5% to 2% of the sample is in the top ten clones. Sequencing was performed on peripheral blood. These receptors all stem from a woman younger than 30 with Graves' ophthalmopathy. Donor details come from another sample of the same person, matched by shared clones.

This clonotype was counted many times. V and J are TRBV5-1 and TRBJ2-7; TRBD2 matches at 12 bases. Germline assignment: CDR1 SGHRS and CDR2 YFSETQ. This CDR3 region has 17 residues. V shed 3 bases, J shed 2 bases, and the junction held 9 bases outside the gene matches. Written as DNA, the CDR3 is TGCGCCAGCAGCTCGAGGGCTAGCGGGAGGGCCCCCTACGAGCAGTACTTC. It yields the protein CASSSRASGRAPYEQYF.

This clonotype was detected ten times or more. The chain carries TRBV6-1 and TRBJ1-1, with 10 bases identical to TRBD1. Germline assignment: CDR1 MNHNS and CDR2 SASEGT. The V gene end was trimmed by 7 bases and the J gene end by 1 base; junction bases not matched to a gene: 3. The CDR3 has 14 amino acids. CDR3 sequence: CASKRQGANTEAFF. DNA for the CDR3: TGTGCCAGCAAAAGACAGGGGGCGAACACTGAAGCTTTCTTT.

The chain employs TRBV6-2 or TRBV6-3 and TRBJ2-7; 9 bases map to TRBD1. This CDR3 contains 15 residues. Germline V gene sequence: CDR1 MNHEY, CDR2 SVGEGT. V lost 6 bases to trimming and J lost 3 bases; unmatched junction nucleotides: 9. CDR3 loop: CASSRGTGTFYEQYF. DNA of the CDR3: TGTGCCAGCAGCCGAGGGACAGGGACTTTCTACGAGCAGTACTTC.

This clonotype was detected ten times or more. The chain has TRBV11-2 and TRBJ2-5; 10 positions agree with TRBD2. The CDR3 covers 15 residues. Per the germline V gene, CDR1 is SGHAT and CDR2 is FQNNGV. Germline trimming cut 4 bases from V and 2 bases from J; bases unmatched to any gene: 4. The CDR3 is CASSYTSGVQETQYF. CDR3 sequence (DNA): TGTGCCAGCAGCTACACTAGCGGGGTGCAAGAGACCCAGTACTTC.

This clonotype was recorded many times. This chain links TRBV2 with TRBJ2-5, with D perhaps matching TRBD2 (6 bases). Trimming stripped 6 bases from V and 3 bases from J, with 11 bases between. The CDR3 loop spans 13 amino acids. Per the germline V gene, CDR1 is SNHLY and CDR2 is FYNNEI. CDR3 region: CASRGGLKETQYF. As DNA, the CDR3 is TGTGCCAGCAGGGGAGGACTTAAAGAGACCCAGTACTTC.